This TCR beta chain was recovered during a study of shared clonotypes between healthy human individuals. Across the study: Three plates were used per donor for CD4 naive, three for CD4 memory, two for CD8 naive and one for CD8 memory. Whole-study results and caveats: Clonotype sharing levels among donors were expected to vary with sequencing depth.

This clone has only one observation. Its antigen is currently unknown. Trimming stripped 0 bases from V and 4 bases from J, with 13 bases between. This CDR3 has 16 residues. CDR1 is SGHDT, CDR2 YYEEEE, per germline. Memory CD4+ cells were the fraction left after CD45RA+ naive selection. It was at deep level that the assay was run. The protocol was immunoSEQ multiplex PCR, while the TCRdb copy is restricted to in-frame clones and leaves out a portion. Of some 2,500,000 clones listed, less than 95% are singletons. Sequenced material: naive CD4+ T cells from PBMCs. Subset indicated: CD45RA+ positively selected. The rearrangement uses TRBV5-6 and TRBJ2-2, with D tentatively TRBD1 (6 bases). This TCR came from a man younger than 35 in good health. Some clones in this sample may be carry-over from other donors' samples. CDR3 in DNA: TGTGCCAGCAGCTTGGTCTGGGGGCGAAGCACCGGGGAGCTGTTTTTT. Translating it yields CASSLVWGRSTGELFF. Drawing the rest from reference TRBV5-6 and TRBJ2-2, the complete variable domain is DAGVTQSPTHLIKTRGQQVTLRCSPKSGHDTVSWYQQALGQGPQFIFQYYEEEERQRGNFPDRFSGHQFPNYSSELNVNALLLGDSALYLCASSLVWGRSTGELFFGEGSRLTVL.